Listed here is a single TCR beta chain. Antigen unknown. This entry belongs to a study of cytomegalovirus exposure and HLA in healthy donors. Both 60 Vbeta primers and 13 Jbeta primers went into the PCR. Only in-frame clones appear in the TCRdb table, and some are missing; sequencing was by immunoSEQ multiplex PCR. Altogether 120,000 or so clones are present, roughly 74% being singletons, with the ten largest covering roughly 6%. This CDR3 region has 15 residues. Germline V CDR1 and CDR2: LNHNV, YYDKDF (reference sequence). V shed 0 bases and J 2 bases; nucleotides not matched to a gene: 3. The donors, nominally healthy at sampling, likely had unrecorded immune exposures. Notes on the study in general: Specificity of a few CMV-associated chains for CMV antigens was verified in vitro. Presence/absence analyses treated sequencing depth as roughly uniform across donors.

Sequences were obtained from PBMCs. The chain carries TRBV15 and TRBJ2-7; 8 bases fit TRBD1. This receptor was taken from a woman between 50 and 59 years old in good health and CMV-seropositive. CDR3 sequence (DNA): TGTGCCACCAGCAGAGATCAGGGGGCTGCCTACGAGCAGTACTTC. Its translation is CATSRDQGAAYEQYF.